These T cell receptor beta chains were read from a single sample in a study of cytomegalovirus exposure and HLA in healthy donors. Libraries were prepared by immunoSEQ multiplex PCR; TCRdb keeps only in-frame clonotypes and omits some of them. This sample yields tens of thousands of clones, of which 78% are seen a single time; around 6.4% belongs to the top ten. The sequenced sample consisted of PBMCs. These receptors originate from a man between 18 and 29 years old in good health and CMV-seropositive. Each CDR3 is given with its conserved first and last residue. A D gene is named only where the DNA matches it firmly. Only some rows state a clone size, as once, few, many or a class for expanded clones.

J | V | size | D | DNA | CDR3
TRBJ2-1 | TRBV6-5 | - | - | TGTGCCACCAAATCCATCTCCTACAATGAGCAGTTCTTC | CATKSISYNEQFF
TRBJ2-2 | TRBV29-1 | - | - | TGCAGCGTCGTGCGGGAAACCGGGGAGCTGTTTTTT | CSVVRETGELFF
TRBJ2-3 | TRBV25-1 | once | - | TGTGCCAGCAGTAGCCATCTCAACACAGATACGCAGTATTTT | CASSSHLNTDTQYF
TRBJ2-1 | TRBV7-9 | - | - | TGTGCCAGCAGCCAGACTACTGCCGGTGACAATGAGCAGTTCTTC | CASSQTTAGDNEQFF
TRBJ1-1 | TRBV7-2 | - | - | TGTGCCAGCAGCTTTCGAGGGAACACTGAAGCTTTCTTT | CASSFRGNTEAFF
TRBJ2-6 | TRBV6-1 | - | - | TGTGCCAGCAGTGCCAGCTCTGGGGCCAACGTCCTGACTTTC | CASSASSGANVLTF
TRBJ2-5 | TRBV14 | - | - | TGTGCCAGCAGCCAAGGAAGCCTCGTGGTGACCCAGTACTTC | CASSQGSLVVTQYF
TRBJ2-1 | TRBV10-1 | few | TRBD2 | TGCGCCAGCAGTGAGTTTAGACTAGCGGGAGGGCCCCAGTTCTTC | CASSEFRLAGGPQFF
TRBJ2-3 | TRBV28 | few | - | TGTGCCCGAGGAAATAACGAGACAGGAGACTCTACAGATACGCAGTATTTT | CARGNNETGDSTDTQYF
TRBJ2-6 | TRBV28 | few | TRBD1 | TGTGCCAGCAGCACCGGGACAGGGGGCGTCGGGGCCAACGTCCTGACTTTC | CASSTGTGGVGANVLTF
TRBJ2-7 | TRBV5-1 | - | - | TGCGCCAGCAGCTTGGCTAGCGCCAACGAGCAGTACTTC | CASSLASANEQYF
TRBJ1-5 | TRBV7-2 | - | - | TGTGCCAGCAGCCCCGACTGGCTGCCCAATCAGCCCCAGCATTTT | CASSPDWLPNQPQHF
TRBJ1-1 | TRBV25-1 | - | - | TGTGCCAGCAGCGAATCCCCAATGAACACTGAAGCTTTCTTT | CASSESPMNTEAFF
TRBJ1-5 | TRBV15 | once | - | TGTGCCACCAGCAGTATAATGACAGAATCCAATCAGCCCCAGCATTTT | CATSSIMTESNQPQHF
TRBJ2-1 | TRBV6-5 | - | TRBD2 | TGTGCCAGCAGTCCCACAGCGGGAGCTGGCAATGAGCAGTTCTTC | CASSPTAGAGNEQFF
TRBJ2-7 | TRBV4-1 | - | TRBD2 | TGCGCCAGCAGCCCCTCGGCGGGAGACGGTGGGCAGTACTTC | CASSPSAGDGGQYF
TRBJ2-7 | TRBV6-5 | - | TRBD1 | TGTGCCAGCAGTTACGGACAGGCTTCCTACGAGCAGTACTTC | CASSYGQASYEQYF
TRBJ2-5 | TRBV25-1 | - | TRBD2 | TGTGCCAGCAACGGGAGGGCCGGAGAGACCCAGTACTTC | CASNGRAGETQYF
TRBJ2-7 | TRBV15 | - | TRBD2 | TGTGCCACCAGCAGTCGACTAGCCTCCTACGAGCAGTACTTC | CATSSRLASYEQYF
TRBJ1-1 | TRBV2 | - | - | TGTGCCAGCAGCTACACTGAAGCTTTCTTT | CASSYTEAFF
TRBJ2-2 | TRBV25-1 | - | - | TGTGCCAGCAGTGCCACTCAGGGGAAAGCCGGGGAGCTGTTTTTT | CASSATQGKAGELFF
TRBJ2-7 | TRBV11-2 | - | - | TGTGCCAGCAGCTTACTAGCGGGACAGGACGAGCAGTACTTC | CASSLLAGQDEQYF
TRBJ2-1 | TRBV6-1 | - | TRBD2 | TGTGCCAGCAGGGCCCTAGCGGGAGATTATGAGCAGTTCTTC | CASRALAGDYEQFF
TRBJ1-4 | TRBV9 | - | - | TGTGCCAGCAGCGTAGGAGCTAATGAAAAACTGTTTTTT | CASSVGANEKLFF
TRBJ1-5 | TRBV21-1 | few | - | TGTGCCAGCAGCCGCGGGGGGAATCAGCCCCAGCATTTT | CASSRGGNQPQHF
TRBJ1-5 | TRBV27 | - | - | TGTGCCAGCAGTTTGAACAGGAATCAGCCCCAGCATTTT | CASSLNRNQPQHF
TRBJ2-7 | TRBV7-7 | - | TRBD2 | TGTGCTAGCAGCCCTGGGACTAGTCACGAGCAGTACTTC | CASSPGTSHEQYF
TRBJ1-4 | TRBV7-9 | - | - | TGTGCCAGCAGCTTAAGAGGTTTTGGAGAAAAACTGTTTTTT | CASSLRGFGEKLFF
TRBJ1-5 | TRBV28 | - | - | TGTGCCAGCAGTTTCCCGAATCAGCCCCAGCATTTT | CASSFPNQPQHF
TRBJ2-7 | TRBV28 | - | - | TGTGCCAGCAGCTCTCATAACGGGTTTTCCTACGAGCAGTACTTC | CASSSHNGFSYEQYF
TRBJ2-7 | TRBV5-6 | - | TRBD1 | TGTGCCAGCAGCCGTCGTACCGGGACAGGGGGCAACTCCTACGAGCAGTACTTC | CASSRRTGTGGNSYEQYF
TRBJ2-7 | TRBV29-1 | - | - | TGCAGCGTACTTAGCAGAGCCTACGAGCAGTACTTC | CSVLSRAYEQYF
TRBJ2-3 | TRBV10-1 | - | TRBD2 | TGCGCCAGCAGTGAGCGACTAGCGGGAGCCCTGCAGTATTTT | CASSERLAGALQYF
TRBJ2-3 | TRBV10-3 | - | - | TGTGCCATCAGTGAGTCCCAGGGAAGGGGCACAGATACGCAGTATTTT | CAISESQGRGTDTQYF
TRBJ1-2 | TRBV10-2 | - | - | TGCGCCAGCAGTGAGCGGTATGGCTACACCTTC | CASSERYGYTF
TRBJ2-7 | TRBV28 | - | - | TGTGCCAGCAGTTTCCGGCAGGGATACGAGCAGTACTTC | CASSFRQGYEQYF
TRBJ2-5 | TRBV29-1 | - | - | TGCAGCGTCTTCCAAGAGACCCAGTACTTC | CSVFQETQYF
TRBJ2-5 | TRBV27 | - | - | TGTGCCAGCCGGACCAGGTTCGGGTCAATCAAGTCAGCGGGACAAGTAGAGACCCAGTACTTC | CASRTRFGSIKSAGQVETQYF
TRBJ1-4 | TRBV6-1 | - | - | TGTGCCAGCAGTGAAGAACAGCCAACTAATGAAAAACTGTTTTTT | CASSEEQPTNEKLFF
TRBJ1-4 | TRBV6-4 | - | - | TGTGCCAGCAGTGACCGGGACAACCCCCCTAATGAAAAACTGTTTTTT | CASSDRDNPPNEKLFF
TRBJ1-1 | TRBV11-2 | once | - | TGTGCCAGTAGCCTAGGAAACAGGAACACTGAAGCTTTCTTT | CASSLGNRNTEAFF
TRBJ1-4 | TRBV2 | - | TRBD1 | TGTGCCAGCAGTAGACTTAGAACAGGGGAGGTGGATGAAAAACTGTTTTTT | CASSRLRTGEVDEKLFF
TRBJ2-1 | TRBV10-1 | - | - | TGCGCCAGCAGTGACTCGGGCAATGAGCAGTTCTTC | CASSDSGNEQFF
TRBJ2-7 | TRBV11-2 | - | - | TGTGCCAGCAGCTTATCCCCTCTCGAGCAGTACTTC | CASSLSPLEQYF